This entry lists 31 T cell receptor beta chains sequenced from one sample in a study of shared clonotypes between healthy human individuals. Naive CD8 cells comprised CD45RO-negative, CCR7-positively selected cells, excluding terminally differentiated effector memory CD45RA+ cells. Profiling relied on immunoSEQ multiplex PCR, and the TCRdb table lists in-frame clones only, not all of them. Here the sample spans around 1.9 million clones, roughly 93% being singletons. Material: naive CD8+ T cells from PBMCs. The receptor set was obtained from a man aged 18 to 35 in good health. Some clones in this sample may be carry-over from other donors' samples.

The CDR3 nucleotides read TGCGCCAGCAGTGAGTCCTCACAGGGGTATGAGCAGTTCTTC. Protein: CASSESSQGYEQFF. V usage is TRBV10-1 and J usage is TRBJ2-1, with 7 bases lining up with TRBD1. CDR1 and CDR2 (germline): WNHNN, SYGVQD (reference sequence). J was trimmed by 8 bases and V by 0 bases; bases with no gene match: 4. The CDR3 length is 14 residues.

This rearrangement joins TRBV15 to TRBJ2-3; D uncertain. Germline assignment: CDR1 LNHNV and CDR2 YYDKDF (reference sequence). The CDR3 extends over 17 amino acids. V was trimmed by 2 bases and J by 0 bases, leaving 15 bases between them. This chain's CDR3 is CATSRTPRVVSTDTQYF. The CDR3 DNA reads as TGTGCCACCAGCAGAACCCCTCGGGTGGTGAGCACAGATACGCAGTATTTT. Using reference TRBV15 and TRBJ2-3 for the parts outside the CDR3, the full variable domain is DAMVIQNPRYQVTQFGKPVTLSCSQTLNHNVMYWYQQKSSQAPKLLFHYYDKDFNNEADTPDNFQSRRPNTSFCFLDIRSPGLGDTAMYLCATSRTPRVVSTDTQYFGPGTRLTVL.

As concerns this clone: This CDR3 is also generated by other DNA sequences in the sample. The rearrangement uses TRBV9 and TRBJ2-7; the match to TRBD1 covers 8 bases. The junction had 4 bases not matched to a gene; V was cut back by 2 bases and J by 3 bases. This CDR3 comprises 14 residues. Germline V gene data show CDR1 as SGDLS and CDR2 as YYNGEE. CDR3 in DNA: TGTGCCAGCAGCGTCGGGACAGGACACTACGAGCAGTACTTC. Its protein is CASSVGTGHYEQYF.

The rearrangement links TRBV28 to TRBJ1-2; D gene uncertain. The CDR3 runs 14 residues. Trimming stripped 7 bases from V and 5 bases from J, with 17 bases between. CDR1 is MDHEN, CDR2 SYDVKM, per germline. CDR3 loop: CASNMWGGGYGYTF. The CDR3 bases are TGTGCCAGCAACATGTGGGGTGGTGGGTATGGCTACACCTTC.

This chain joins TRBV28 and TRBJ1-2; D remains unclear. The CDR3 spans 13 residues. V dropped 3 bases and J dropped 8 bases, with 13 bases sitting between them. Germline loops: CDR1 MDHEN, CDR2 SYDVKM. CDR3: CASSLVQAAGYTF. In nucleotides, the CDR3 is TGTGCCAGCAGTTTGGTTCAGGCCGCGGGCTACACCTTC.

This chain joins TRBV30 and TRBJ1-2; D may be TRBD1 (6 bases). This CDR3 is 11 amino acids long. Germline V gene lookup returns CDR1 GTSNPN and CDR2 SVGIG (reference sequence). This chain's CDR3 is CAGTGAYGYTF. CDR3 DNA sequence: TGTGCTGGAACGGGGGCCTATGGCTACACCTTC.

The V and J genes are TRBV13 and TRBJ1-4; D gene ambiguous. CDR3 length: 11 residues. With 3 bases removed from V and 14 bases from J, the gap between germline ends came to 10 bases. The V gene's germline CDR1 is PRHDT and CDR2 FYEKMQ (reference sequence). CDR3 protein: CASSFSGKLFF. CDR3 in DNA: TGTGCCAGCAGCTTCTCTGGAAAGCTGTTTTTT.

The rearrangement joins TRBV4-2 to TRBJ1-5; 7 bases match TRBD1. The CDR3 covers 18 residues. Germline V lookup: CDR1 LGHNA, CDR2 YNFKEQ. V was clipped by 0 bases and J by 6 bases; unmatched bases: 14. DNA for the CDR3: TGTGCCAGCAGCCAAGATTCCAGGGCAGGGGGTTCTGGTCAGCCCCAGCATTTT. Its translation is CASSQDSRAGGSGQPQHF.

The chain employs TRBV11-2 and TRBJ2-2; TRBD2 agrees at 7 bases. J gave up 6 bases and V 4 bases, and 11 bases lay outside the gene matches. The V gene's germline CDR1 is SGHAT and CDR2 FQNNGV. CDR3 length: 16 residues. DNA for the CDR3: TGTGCCAGCAGCTCCCGAGAGACTAGCTGGCCCGGGGAGCTGTTTTTT. This codes for CASSSRETSWPGELFF.

With regard to this clone: This same CDR3 is encoded by further DNA sequences in the sample. The chain combines TRBV7-2 with TRBJ2-7, with 8 bases identical to TRBD1. Germline V gives CDR1 SGHTA, CDR2 FQGNSA. The CDR3 sequence is 16 residues long. Losses at the gene ends were 0 bases for V and 2 bases for J; bases not matched to a gene: 6. This CDR3 is CASSLAFGQGAYEQYF. CDR3 DNA: TGTGCCAGCAGCTTAGCGTTTGGACAGGGCGCCTACGAGCAGTACTTC.

This clone was observed a single time. This chain connects TRBV4-1 to TRBJ2-1; 9 bases fit TRBD1. There are 17 residues in the CDR3. V dropped 1 base and J dropped 7; count of bases not matched to a gene: 11. Germline V gene sequence: CDR1 MGHRA, CDR2 YSYEKL. The CDR3 loop reads CASSQAPPVQGANEQFF. Written as DNA, the CDR3 is TGCGCCAGCAGCCAAGCTCCCCCGGTACAGGGGGCGAATGAGCAGTTCTTC.

The chain uses TRBV28 and TRBJ2-7, with TRBD2 identical over 9 bases. J lost 6 bases, V lost 2 bases, and 11 bases had no gene match. This CDR3 has 16 residues. Germline V gene data show CDR1 as MDHEN and CDR2 as SYDVKM. The CDR3 reads CASSLVRSGSSGEQYF. The CDR3 DNA reads TGTGCCAGCAGTTTAGTCCGTAGCGGGAGTTCGGGCGAGCAGTACTTC.

The chain carries TRBV7-9 and TRBJ2-7; D possibly corresponds to TRBD2 (5 bases). V lost 4 bases and J lost 5, with 24 bases in between. The CDR3 contains 17 residues. The V gene's germline CDR1 is SEHNR and CDR2 FQNEAQ (reference sequence). The DNA of the CDR3 is TGTGCCAGCAGCTCAACGGGCCTTAGCGTGTGGGCCCACGAGCAGTACTTC. This sequence encodes CASSSTGLSVWAHEQYF.

The J gene is TRBJ2-5, the V gene TRBV7-6; TRBD2 agrees at 7 bases. Germline trimming cut 5 bases from V and 4 bases from J; bases unmatched to any gene: 13. The CDR3 consists of 16 residues. Germline values: CDR1 SGHVS, CDR2 FNYEAQ. The CDR3 nucleotides read TGTGCCAGCAGCGAGCGGAGGGAGGGCGATGGAGAGACCCAGTACTTC. Encoded protein: CASSERREGDGETQYF.

On this clone itself: In the same sample, other DNA sequences code for this CDR3. The rearrangement links TRBV7-9 to TRBJ2-3; D tentatively fits TRBD1 or TRBD2 (5 bases each). V gave up 1 base and J gave up 6 bases, with 8 bases separating them. The germline V gene has CDR1 SEHNR and CDR2 FQNEAQ (reference sequence). The CDR3 covers 13 residues. CDR3 sequence: CASSLVGTDTQYF. CDR3 nucleotide sequence: TGTGCCAGCAGCTTAGTAGGGACGGATACGCAGTATTTT.

A single count supports this clone. The genes are TRBV19 and TRBJ2-5; 12 nucleotides line up with TRBD2. This CDR3 spans 18 amino acids. The junction had 11 bases not matched to a gene; V was cut back by 4 bases and J by 2 bases. From germline, CDR1 is LNHDA and CDR2 SQIVND (reference sequence). The CDR3 region is CASSTRLAGDRRQETQYF. CDR3 in DNA: TGTGCCAGTAGTACGAGACTAGCGGGAGACCGACGACAAGAGACCCAGTACTTC. Drawing the rest from reference TRBV19 and TRBJ2-5, the complete variable domain is DGGITQSPKYLFRKEGQNVTLSCEQNLNHDAMYWYRQDPGQGLRLIYYSQIVNDFQKGDIAEGYSVSREKKESFPLTVTSAQKNPTAFYLCASSTRLAGDRRQETQYFGPGTRLLVL.

This rearrangement joins TRBV10-3 to TRBJ2-6; D not certain. CDR1 is ENHRY and CDR2 is SYGVKD in the germline V gene. This CDR3 is 15 amino acids long. V shed 4 bases and J shed 0 bases, with 7 bases lying between them. CDR3 loop: CAISVWASGANVLTF. CDR3 bases: TGTGCCATCAGTGTATGGGCCTCTGGGGCCAACGTCCTGACTTTC.

The chain has TRBV14 and TRBJ1-1, with a weak D call TRBD1 (5 bases). Trimming removed 2 bases at V and 0 bases at J, with 13 bases between. CDR3 length: 16 amino acids. The germline V gene has CDR1 SGHDN and CDR2 FVKESK. This CDR3 is CASSQSPPDMNTEAFF. The CDR3 nucleotides read TGTGCCAGCAGCCAATCCCCCCCGGACATGAACACTGAAGCTTTCTTT.

The chain links TRBV18 to TRBJ2-1, with 13 bases matching TRBD2. J was trimmed by 8 bases and V by 0 bases; bases with no gene match: 10. There are 18 residues in the CDR3. Germline CDR1 reads KGHSH; CDR2 reads LQKENI. CDR3 DNA sequence: TGTGCCAGCTCACCACCGTACACTAGCGGGAGGGCTTTGTATGAGCAGTTCTTC. Translation gives CASSPPYTSGRALYEQFF.

Regarding this clone: Other DNA variants within this sample encode the same CDR3. The rearrangement uses TRBV27 and TRBJ1-1; the D is unclear. With 0 bases removed from V and 1 base from J, the gap between germline ends came to 6 bases. Germline V gene sequence: CDR1 MNHEY, CDR2 SMNVEV (reference sequence). This CDR3 contains 14 residues. CDR3 DNA: TGTGCCAGCAGTTTATCGTGGGGGAACACTGAAGCTTTCTTT. It encodes CASSLSWGNTEAFF.

This sequence joins TRBV6-5 and TRBJ1-2; perhaps TRBD1 as D (6 bases). The length of the CDR3 is 13 residues. Germline-derived CDR1 and CDR2 are MNHEY and SVGAGI. V was cut by 9 bases and J by 8 bases, with 19 bases left in between. The CDR3 DNA reads TGTGCCAGTCTACCCTTGGGGGCGGGAGGCTACACCTTC. It is translated as CASLPLGAGGYTF.

The chain carries TRBV13 and TRBJ2-3; TRBD2 agrees at 7 bases. The CDR3 runs to 19 residues. Germline CDR1 and CDR2: PRHDT and FYEKMQ (reference sequence). Trimming at V came to 2 bases and at J to 0 bases, leaving 14 bases not matched to a gene. CDR3 DNA sequence: TGTGCCAGCAGCTTATCGGGCGGGGGAGCCCCTCTTAGCACAGATACGCAGTATTTT. This codes for CASSLSGGGAPLSTDTQYF.

The CDR3 sequence: CASSESAMGWGYTF. The CDR3, as DNA: TGTGCCAGCAGTGAATCCGCAATGGGGTGGGGCTACACCTTC. The chain joins TRBV25-1 to TRBJ1-2; unclear D gene. CDR1 and CDR2 from the germline V gene are MGHDK and SYGVNS. This CDR3 contains 14 residues. Trimming removed 1 base at V and 8 bases at J, with 14 bases between.

The V call is TRBV11-3, the J call TRBJ2-1; tentatively, D is TRBD1 or TRBD2 (5 bases each). There are 15 residues in the CDR3. V lost 2 bases and J 5 bases, leaving 13 bases between the germline ends. The V gene's germline CDR1 is SGHNT and CDR2 YENEEA. CDR3 sequence (DNA): TGTGCCAGCAGCTTAAGCCCCGGGGCCCACAATGAGCAGTTCTTC. It encodes CASSLSPGAHNEQFF.

Worth noting for this clone: Other DNA sequences from this sample encode an identical CDR3 as well. The chain combines TRBV6-1 with TRBJ1-1; D gene unclear. The V and J ends lost 1 base and 0 bases respectively, with 6 bases between them. The CDR3 totals 14 residues. CDR1 is MNHNS, CDR2 SASEGT, per germline. The CDR3 region has the DNA TGTGCCAGCAGTGAAGGGACGGTGAACACTGAAGCTTTCTTT. This codes for CASSEGTVNTEAFF.

J is TRBJ2-7 and V is TRBV27; the match to TRBD2 covers 8 bases. This CDR3 is built from 16 residues. Germline CDR1 and CDR2: MNHEY and SMNVEV (reference sequence). The V segment lost 3 bases and the J segment 4 bases; nucleotides outside the gene matches: 11. The DNA of the CDR3 is TGTGCCAGCAGTTTCTCAGCGGGAGCGGTCGGTTACGAGCAGTACTTC. This sequence encodes CASSFSAGAVGYEQYF.

The chain employs TRBV19 and TRBJ1-2; 9 bases match TRBD1. The CDR3 is 15 residues long. The V gene end was trimmed by 5 bases and the J gene end by 13 bases; junction bases not matched to a gene: 17. CDR1 is LNHDA, CDR2 SQIVND, per germline (reference sequence). The CDR3 region is CASSSTGGSVSVSTF. The CDR3 coding sequence is TGTGCCAGTAGTTCAACAGGGGGCTCGGTTTCGGTTAGCACCTTC.

The chain links TRBV28 to TRBJ1-5; D might be TRBD1 (5 bases). V lost 4 bases and J 4 bases, leaving 11 bases between the germline ends. This CDR3 contains 14 residues. The germline gives CDR1 MDHEN, CDR2 SYDVKM. CDR3 amino acids: CASSSRQTNQPQHF. The CDR3 DNA reads TGTGCCAGCAGTTCTAGACAGACTAATCAGCCCCAGCATTTT.

The genes are TRBV5-4 and TRBJ1-2, with 7 nucleotides matching TRBD1. After removal of 0 bases from V and 0 bases from J, the junction contained 5 bases not matched to a gene. The CDR3 spans 16 residues. Per germline, CDR1 SGHNT and CDR2 YYREEE (reference sequence). The CDR3 spells CASSLEGQQANYGYTF. CDR3 nucleotides: TGTGCCAGCAGCTTGGAGGGACAGCAAGCTAACTATGGCTACACCTTC.

This clone was seen just once. The junction does not match germline at one end; this may be a read error. This chain links TRBV6-1 with TRBJ1-1, with D possibly TRBD1 on 5 matching bases. Germline CDR1 and CDR2: MNHNS and SASEGT. This CDR3 region has 12 residues. The CDR3: CASYGTNAEAFF. CDR3 DNA: TGTGCCAGCTACGGGACGAACGCTGAAGCTTTCTTT.

This chain uses TRBV15 with TRBJ2-5, with D possibly called TRBD1 or TRBD2 (5 bases each). The CDR3 totals 15 residues. Germline lookup yields CDR1 LNHNV and CDR2 YYDKDF (reference sequence). Trimming removed 5 bases from V and 7 bases from J, with 20 bases in between. The CDR3 loop reads CATSPSGTAPGTQYF. DNA for the CDR3: TGTGCCACCAGCCCCAGTGGGACGGCCCCGGGGACCCAGTACTTC.